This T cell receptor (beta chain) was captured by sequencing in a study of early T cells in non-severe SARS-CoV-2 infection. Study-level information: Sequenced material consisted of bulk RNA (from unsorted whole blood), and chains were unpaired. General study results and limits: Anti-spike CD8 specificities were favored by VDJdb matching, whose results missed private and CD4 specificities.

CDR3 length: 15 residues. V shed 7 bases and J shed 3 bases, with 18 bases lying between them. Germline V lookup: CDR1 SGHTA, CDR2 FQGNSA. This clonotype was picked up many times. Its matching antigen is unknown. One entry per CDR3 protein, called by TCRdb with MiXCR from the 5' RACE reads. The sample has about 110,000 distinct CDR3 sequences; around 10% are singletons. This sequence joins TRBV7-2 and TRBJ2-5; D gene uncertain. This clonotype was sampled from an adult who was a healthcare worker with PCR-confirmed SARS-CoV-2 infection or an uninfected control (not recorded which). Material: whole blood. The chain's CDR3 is CASTPSWGWEETQYF. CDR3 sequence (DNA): TGTGCCAGCACCCCTAGTTGGGGTTGGGAAGAGACCCAGTACTTC.